Following are 20 T cell receptor beta chains from one sample sequenced in a study of OX40 agonist ivuxolimab in advanced cancers. The repertoire was sequenced with immunoSEQ multiplex PCR; TCRdb's copy has only in-frame clones and lacks some. The sample yields more than 80,000 clones, roughly nine tenths seen once. The sequencing here drew on CD4+ or CD8+ T cells sorted from blood, taken in a trial of the OX40 agonist ivuxolimab. These receptors all stem from an adult with an advanced solid tumor such as melanoma, head and neck, liver or kidney cancer.

V usage is TRBV4-3 and J usage is TRBJ1-6, with 8 bases aligning to TRBD1. This CDR3 comprises 15 residues. Germline CDR1 reads LGHNA; CDR2 reads YSLEER. J lost 6 bases, V lost 4 bases, and 5 bases had no gene match. CDR3 sequence: CASSPGQGGNSPLHF. CDR3 nucleotide sequence: TGCGCCAGCAGCCCTGGACAGGGAGGTAATTCACCCCTCCACTTT.

The J gene is TRBJ2-5, the V gene TRBV10-3; D gene uncertain. This CDR3 is built from 14 residues. CDR1 and CDR2 from the germline V gene are ENHRY and SYGVKD. V gave up 0 bases and J gave up 2 bases, with 7 bases separating them. This CDR3 is CAISESNTQETQYF. The CDR3 DNA reads as TGTGCCATCAGTGAGTCGAACACACAAGAGACCCAGTACTTC.

The J gene is TRBJ2-7, the V gene TRBV6-6; the D gene could be TRBD1 or TRBD2 (6 bases each). V was pared by 4 bases and J by 6 bases, with 10 bases between. Germline values: CDR1 MNHNY, CDR2 SVGAGI (reference sequence). The CDR3 loop spans 12 amino acids. The CDR3 sequence: CASSWGAFEQYF. The CDR3 DNA reads TGTGCCAGCAGTTGGGGGGCGTTCGAGCAGTACTTC.

This clone was observed a handful of times. The rearrangement uses TRBV5-1 and TRBJ2-3; TRBD1 is a possible D gene (6 bases). This CDR3 is 16 amino acids long. The germline V and J ends were trimmed by 4 bases and 2 bases, with 17 bases remaining between them. The germline gives CDR1 SGHRS, CDR2 YFSETQ. CDR3 in amino acids: CASSISGDLTTDTQYF. DNA of the CDR3: TGCGCCAGCAGCATCTCAGGGGATTTAACCACAGATACGCAGTATTTT.

This clone was seen just once. The genes are TRBV6-4 and TRBJ1-2; 9 bases map to TRBD1. With V trimmed by 2 bases and J by 4 bases, 2 bases remained unmatched. This CDR3 has 14 residues. Germline-derived CDR1 and CDR2 are MRHNA and SNTAGT. The CDR3 bases are TGTGCCAGCAGTGACGGGACAGGGAGCTATGGCTACACCTTC. This codes for CASSDGTGSYGYTF.

The chain couples TRBV4-1 to TRBJ2-1, with D possibly matching TRBD2 (5 bases). The germline V gene encodes CDR1 MGHRA and CDR2 YSYEKL. This CDR3 is 15 amino acids long. V was cut by 1 base and J by 3 bases, with 10 bases left in between. The CDR3 DNA is TGCGCCAGCAGCCAAGGAGCGGCCGGCTACAATGAGCAGTTCTTC. Its translation is CASSQGAAGYNEQFF.

The chain combines TRBV6-1 with TRBJ1-4; D call uncertain. This CDR3 comprises 13 residues. Germline V CDR1 and CDR2: MNHNS, SASEGT. V lost 2 bases to trimming and J lost 4 bases, with 5 bases between them. The CDR3 loop reads CASSEQVNEKLFF. CDR3 nucleotides: TGTGCCAGCAGTGAACAGGTTAATGAAAAACTGTTTTTT.

The CDR3 loop is CASTLNWGQLQETQYF. In DNA form, the CDR3 reads TGTGCCAGCACCTTAAATTGGGGCCAGCTTCAAGAGACCCAGTACTTC. The rearrangement joins TRBV28 to TRBJ2-5; a weak D match, TRBD1 (5 bases). Between the trimmed V and J ends, which lost 7 bases and 2 bases, there was a span of 20 bases. This CDR3 region has 16 residues. Germline V CDR1 and CDR2: MDHEN, SYDVKM.

The J gene is TRBJ2-1, the V gene TRBV7-2; D remains unclear. Germline loops: CDR1 SGHTA, CDR2 FQGNSA. This CDR3 region has 14 residues. Trimming removed 2 bases from V and 7 bases from J, with 12 bases in between. The CDR3 DNA sequence: TGTGCCAGCAGCTTATGGGTGCGGTCTAATGAGCAGTTCTTC. It translates to CASSLWVRSNEQFF.

The chain carries TRBV28 and TRBJ2-1; unclear D gene. Per the germline V gene, CDR1 is MDHEN and CDR2 is SYDVKM. V lost 3 bases and J 5 bases, leaving 5 bases between the germline ends. This CDR3 has 12 residues. The CDR3 coding sequence is TGTGCCAGCAGTTTTGTCAACAATGAGCAGTTCTTC. Its translation is CASSFVNNEQFF.

V gene TRBV7-2 combines with J gene TRBJ2-7; 7 nucleotides line up with TRBD2. CDR3 length: 15 residues. Per the germline V gene, CDR1 is SGHTA and CDR2 is FQGNSA. The ends lost 6 bases at V and 0 bases at J; junction bases unmatched: 8. The CDR3: CASSSGTTSSYEQYF. CDR3 nucleotide sequence: TGTGCCAGCAGTTCCGGGACTACCAGCTCCTACGAGCAGTACTTC. The full variable domain, in which reference TRBV7-2 and TRBJ2-7 provide the parts outside the CDR3, is GAGVSQSPSNKVTEKGKDVELRCDPISGHTALYWYRQSLGQGLEFLIYFQGNSAPDKSGLPSDRFSAERTGGSVSTLTIQRTQQEDSAVYLCASSSGTTSSYEQYFGPGTRLTVT.

The chain is built from TRBV28 and TRBJ2-5; D gene ambiguous. The CDR3 loop spans 15 amino acids. The germline V and J ends were trimmed by 4 bases and 4 bases, with 16 bases remaining between them. Germline loops: CDR1 MDHEN, CDR2 SYDVKM. The CDR3, as DNA: TGTGCCAGCAGTTCCCCCCCAGGCGTAGGAGAGACCCAGTACTTC. Translated: CASSSPPGVGETQYF.

V and J are TRBV28 and TRBJ2-5; 7 nucleotides match TRBD2. With V trimmed by 6 bases and J by 4 bases, 5 bases remained unmatched. This CDR3 is built from 13 residues. Germline lookup yields CDR1 MDHEN and CDR2 SYDVKM. The CDR3 protein is CASSETSAETQYF. Here the CDR3 DNA reads TGTGCCAGCAGCGAAACTAGCGCAGAGACCCAGTACTTC.

The CDR3 is CASSEEGGSGTEAFF. The DNA for the CDR3 is TGTGCCAGCAGTGAAGAAGGGGGCTCAGGCACTGAAGCTTTCTTT. The V call is TRBV2, the J call TRBJ1-1; 7 positions match TRBD1. The CDR3 has 15 amino acids. The germline V gene has CDR1 SNHLY and CDR2 FYNNEI. J gave up 4 bases and V 1 base, and 6 bases lay outside the gene matches.

The V call is TRBV30, the J call TRBJ1-1; D remains ambiguous. The V and J ends lost 4 bases and 0 bases respectively, with 24 bases between them. Per germline, CDR1 GTSNPN and CDR2 SVGIG (reference sequence). CDR3 length: 18 residues. CDR3 in amino acids: CAWNPPSWGGGMNTEAFF. The CDR3, as DNA: TGTGCCTGGAACCCCCCTTCATGGGGTGGAGGGATGAACACTGAAGCTTTCTTT.

This chain joins TRBV5-1 and TRBJ1-1, with 7 positions matching TRBD1. J was trimmed by 0 bases and V by 4 bases; bases with no gene match: 12. The CDR3 totals 17 residues. Germline V gives CDR1 SGHRS, CDR2 YFSETQ. CDR3 sequence reads: CASSLWTGGKVNTEAFF. Here the CDR3 DNA reads TGCGCCAGCAGCCTATGGACAGGCGGGAAGGTGAACACTGAAGCTTTCTTT.

The chain carries TRBV19 and TRBJ2-5, with D perhaps matching TRBD2 (6 bases). The CDR3 is made up of 13 amino acids. CDR1 and CDR2 (germline): LNHDA, SQIVND (reference sequence). Trimming took 4 bases from V and 8 from J, leaving 14 bases between them. The CDR3 DNA reads as TGTGCCAGTAGTAGCGGAACCGCGGGAACCCAGTACTTC. It codes for CASSSGTAGTQYF.

The rearrangement joins TRBV5-1 to TRBJ2-3; 9 positions agree with TRBD1. V lost 5 bases and J lost 4; bases outside the gene matches: 5. This CDR3 region has 14 residues. Germline CDR1 SGHRS, CDR2 YFSETQ. CDR3 residues: CASRSTGGPDTQYF. In DNA form, the CDR3 reads TGCGCCAGCAGGTCCACAGGGGGCCCAGATACGCAGTATTTT.

Comment on this clone: The junction shows a germline mismatch at one end, possibly a read error. The chain couples TRBV7-7 to TRBJ2-5; D ambiguous. The germline V gene has CDR1 SSHAT and CDR2 FNYEAQ (reference sequence). The CDR3 covers 16 residues. CDR3 in amino acids: CASSSPIGTAQQTQYF. The CDR3 DNA reads TGTGCTAGCAGCTCCCCGATCGGAACGGCGCAACAGACCCAGTACTTC.

CDR3 DNA sequence: TGTGCCAGCAGCAAAGGGACGTTAGAAGCTTTCTTT. It translates to CASSKGTLEAFF. The V call is TRBV6-6, the J call TRBJ1-1; a weak D match, TRBD1 (5 bases). Germline values: CDR1 MNHNY, CDR2 SVGAGI (reference sequence). The CDR3 consists of 12 residues. V shed 6 bases and J shed 8 bases, with 13 bases lying between them.